This TCR beta chain derives from a study of immune aging and cytomegalovirus after organ transplant. This clonotype has ten or more counts. Its antigen is undetermined. The junction departs from germline at one end; a sequencing error may be responsible. Libraries came from microwell single-cell capture using BD Rhapsody targeted mRNA and AbSeq reagents. TCRdb reanalysed the single-cell sequencing reads using MiXCR and keeps one entry per CDR3 protein. The repertoire holds around 21,000 distinct CDR3 sequences, with about a third as singletons. There are 20 residues in the CDR3. The time point was: five sample-tagged time points from pre-transplant (day -1) to day 368 post-transplant, pooled. Thawed PBMC were stimulated 12 to 13 hours with CMV IE-1 peptides.

This TCR was sampled from a female donor who had a heart transplant and CMV viremia. The chain is built from TRBV12-3 or TRBV12-4 and TRBJ2-2; 8 positions agree with TRBD1. The material sequenced was CMV peptide-activated CD4+ and CD8+ T cells sorted from blood, taken at five time points, pooled. Subset indicated: sorted CD8+CD137+ and CD4+CD154+ T cells after about 12 h CMV IE-1 peptide stimulation. Here the CDR3 DNA reads TGTGCCAGCAGTTTAAACCCCTCCGCAGACAGGGGCAATAACACCGGGAAGCTGTTTTTT. Its protein is CASSLNPSADRGNNTGKLFF.